This T cell receptor beta chain derives from a study of shared clonotypes between healthy human individuals. Study conclusions and caveats: Owing to a small donor count, the genetic and exposure-history diversity represented was limited.

In regard to this clone: Its antigen is currently unknown.

This CDR3 comprises 13 residues. Per germline, CDR1 MNHEY and CDR2 SVGAGI. Unmatched junction bases numbered 5, after V lost 6 bases and J lost 5 bases. TCRdb's copy holds only in-frame clones and misses some; the assay was immunoSEQ multiplex PCR. The table records around 500,000 clones, 81% of them present only once. The donors were all Caucasian adults (living in Nashville, Tennessee). Without sorting, samples used about 90 million PBMCs for genomic DNA. Sequencing was carried out using PBMCs. The V and J genes are TRBV6-5 and TRBJ2-5, with 8 nucleotides matching TRBD1. This sequence was found in a middle-aged woman in good health. Some clones in this sample may be carry-over from other donors' samples. The CDR3 spells CASSRQGRETQYF. The CDR3 coding sequence is TGTGCCAGCAGCCGACAGGGGCGGGAGACCCAGTACTTC.